Below, 4 T cell receptor beta chains from the same sample are listed, as sequenced in a study of CD8+CD57+ T cells in acquired aplastic anemia. The use of genomic DNA as template underpinned the TCR beta VDJ and CDR3 profiling. TCRdb fed the reads into MiXCR, producing one record per CDR3 protein. The sample includes around 180,000 distinct CDR3 sequences, under 70% seen only once; the top ten take around 42%. The material sequenced was sorted CD4+, CD8+, or CD8+CD57+ T cells (not recorded which) from PBMCs. The source is a human donor with severe aplastic anemia or a healthy control (not recorded which).

The J gene is TRBJ1-4, the V gene TRBV3-1; 10 bases line up with TRBD1. The CDR3 has 15 residues. V was clipped by 4 bases and J by 8 bases; unmatched bases: 7. Germline V lookup: CDR1 LGHDT, CDR2 YNNKEL (reference sequence). The CDR3 region is CASSPDRGLPEKLFF. The CDR3 DNA is TGTGCCAGCAGCCCAGACAGGGGGCTACCAGAAAAACTGTTTTTT.

The J gene is TRBJ1-6, the V gene TRBV19, with 9 bases aligning to TRBD1. Germline V gene sequence: CDR1 LNHDA, CDR2 SQIVND (reference sequence). This CDR3 is built from 14 residues. Trimming took 3 bases from V and 12 from J; bases not matched to a gene: 6. CDR3 nucleotide sequence: TGTGCCAGTAGTATTGGACAGGGGTCGGTACCCCTCCACTTT. Translating it yields CASSIGQGSVPLHF.

The rearrangement joins TRBV7-2 to TRBJ1-2, with D unclear. This CDR3 has 15 amino acids. The ends were cut back, 5 bases at V and 4 bases at J, with 17 bases in the middle. Germline V gene data show CDR1 as SGHTA and CDR2 as FQGNSA. The CDR3: CASSAAGQGSYGYTF. The CDR3 DNA reads as TGTGCCAGCAGCGCTGCAGGTCAAGGCAGCTATGGCTACACCTTC.

This clonotype was seen repeatedly, ten times or more. The J gene is TRBJ1-2, the V gene TRBV10-3, with D unclear. CDR1 ENHRY and CDR2 SYGVKD come from the germline V gene. The CDR3 is 13 amino acids. Trimming removed 6 bases from V and 4 bases from J, with 12 bases in between. CDR3 region: CAISPEPPYGYTF. CDR3 DNA: TGTGCCATCAGCCCGGAACCCCCCTATGGCTACACCTTC.